The sequence of this T cell receptor beta chain was determined in a study of OX40 agonist ivuxolimab in advanced cancers. Whole-study context: Prior anti-PD-1, anti-PD-L1 or anti-CTLA-4 therapy was allowed; 35% to 40% had some.

Assay: immunoSEQ multiplex PCR; the TCRdb copy retains only in-frame clones and omits some. The sample has about 90,000 clones; approximately 91% are singletons. Germline CDR1 reads SGHTA; CDR2 reads FQGNSA. Trimming removed 5 bases from V and 4 bases from J, with 17 bases in between. CDR3 length: 15 residues. The J gene is TRBJ2-5, the V gene TRBV7-2, with D possibly being TRBD1 (6 bases). This specimen consisted of CD4+ or CD8+ T cells sorted from blood, obtained in a trial of the OX40 agonist ivuxolimab. The TCR originated in an adult with an advanced solid tumor such as melanoma, head and neck, liver or kidney cancer. This CDR3 reads CASSEESQGPETQYF. The CDR3 nucleotides are TGTGCCAGCAGCGAAGAAAGCCAGGGGCCAGAGACCCAGTACTTC.